A selection of T cell receptor beta chains follows, all from one sample in a study of T cells in Graves' hyperthyroidism and ophthalmopathy. TCRdb called the multiplex PCR reads again in MiXCR, with one record for every CDR3 protein. The sample contains around 340,000 distinct CDR3 sequences, under 25% of which appear only once. The sequencing input was blood. The receptors originated from a woman aged 50 to 60 with Graves' hyperthyroidism. The CDR3 runs from the conserved cysteine through the conserved F or W. D genes are given only for firm matches. The listing skips clone size in some rows; elsewhere it reads once, few, many or a size class.

j_call: TRBJ2-5; v_call: TRBV7-3; d_call: .; clone_size: .; cdr3_aa: CASSLGGIGTQYF; cdr3_nt: TGTGCCAGCAGCTTAGGCGGTATCGGGACCCAGTACTTC
j_call: TRBJ2-3; v_call: TRBV27; d_call: TRBD2; clone_size: .; cdr3_aa: CASSFLGLARSDTQYF; cdr3_nt: TGTGCCAGCAGTTTCCTGGGACTAGCGAGGTCAGATACGCAGTATTTT
j_call: TRBJ2-7; v_call: TRBV10-2; d_call: TRBD2; clone_size: few; cdr3_aa: CASSERLAGNEQYF; cdr3_nt: TGCGCCAGCAGTGAGCGGCTAGCGGGGAACGAGCAGTACTTC
j_call: TRBJ1-4; v_call: TRBV28; d_call: .; clone_size: few; cdr3_aa: CASGRPDEKLFF; cdr3_nt: TGTGCCAGCGGAAGGCCCGATGAAAAACTGTTTTTT
j_call: TRBJ2-7; v_call: TRBV6-1; d_call: TRBD2; clone_size: many; cdr3_aa: CASSERLAGVTYEQYF; cdr3_nt: TGTGCCAGCAGTGAACGTCTAGCGGGAGTCACCTACGAGCAGTACTTC
j_call: TRBJ1-3; v_call: TRBV14; d_call: TRBD1; clone_size: few; cdr3_aa: CASSRYRGPGNTIYF; cdr3_nt: TGTGCCAGCAGCCGATACAGGGGGCCAGGAAACACCATATATTTT
j_call: TRBJ2-1; v_call: TRBV5-6; d_call: TRBD2; clone_size: .; cdr3_aa: CASSDPGTRRGSYNEQFF; cdr3_nt: TGTGCCAGCAGCGACCCCGGGACTAGAAGGGGCTCCTACAATGAGCAGTTCTTC
j_call: TRBJ2-1; v_call: TRBV20-1; d_call: .; clone_size: many; cdr3_aa: CSAITDGNEQFF; cdr3_nt: TGCAGTGCTATAACGGACGGGAATGAGCAGTTCTTC
j_call: TRBJ1-1; v_call: TRBV19; d_call: .; clone_size: few; cdr3_aa: CASSPGAVNTEAFF; cdr3_nt: TGTGCCAGTAGTCCAGGGGCGGTGAACACTGAAGCTTTCTTT
j_call: TRBJ2-3; v_call: TRBV7-9; d_call: .; clone_size: many; cdr3_aa: CASSAARGTDTQYF; cdr3_nt: TGTGCCAGCAGCGCCGCGCGGGGAACAGATACGCAGTATTTT
j_call: TRBJ1-2; v_call: TRBV7-9; d_call: .; clone_size: few; cdr3_aa: CASSPRGASGYTF; cdr3_nt: TGTGCCAGCAGCCCAAGGGGGGCGAGTGGCTACACCTTC
j_call: TRBJ2-1; v_call: TRBV20-1; d_call: TRBD2; clone_size: many; cdr3_aa: CSADRLAGVRNEQFF; cdr3_nt: TGCAGTGCGGATAGACTAGCGGGAGTGAGGAATGAGCAGTTCTTC
j_call: TRBJ1-5; v_call: TRBV2; d_call: TRBD1; clone_size: few; cdr3_aa: CASSGLDPGQTTNQPQHF; cdr3_nt: TGTGCCAGCAGTGGTTTAGATCCGGGACAGACTACCAATCAGCCCCAGCATTTT
j_call: TRBJ2-1; v_call: TRBV11-2; d_call: .; clone_size: .; cdr3_aa: CASSLEAEGEQFF; cdr3_nt: TGTGCCAGCAGCTTAGAGGCTGAGGGAGAGCAGTTCTTC
j_call: TRBJ2-2; v_call: TRBV6-1; d_call: .; clone_size: few; cdr3_aa: CASSATTTTTGELFF; cdr3_nt: TGTGCCAGCAGTGCTACTACGACCACCACCGGGGAGCTGTTTTTT
j_call: TRBJ1-1; v_call: TRBV7-2; d_call: .; clone_size: .; cdr3_aa: CASSLWGNEAFF; cdr3_nt: TGTGCCAGCAGCTTATGGGGCAATGAAGCTTTCTTT
j_call: TRBJ2-7; v_call: TRBV7-2; d_call: .; clone_size: many; cdr3_aa: CASSLGRGDGAQYF; cdr3_nt: TGTGCCAGCAGCTTAGGAAGGGGGGATGGCGCGCAGTACTTC
j_call: TRBJ2-2; v_call: TRBV6-1; d_call: TRBD1; clone_size: once; cdr3_aa: CASSEDRDAGELFF; cdr3_nt: TGTGCCAGCAGCGAGGACAGGGATGCCGGGGAGCTGTTTTTT
j_call: TRBJ2-3; v_call: TRBV4-2; d_call: .; clone_size: .; cdr3_aa: CASSQDGAQNTDTQYF; cdr3_nt: TGTGCCAGCAGCCAAGACGGGGCCCAAAACACAGATACGCAGTATTTT
j_call: TRBJ2-7; v_call: TRBV3-1; d_call: .; clone_size: many; cdr3_aa: CASSSAGHPSSYEQYF; cdr3_nt: TGTGCCAGCAGCTCAGCGGGACACCCGAGCTCCTACGAGCAGTACTTC
j_call: TRBJ2-5; v_call: TRBV14; d_call: .; clone_size: .; cdr3_aa: CASSLSGQSTQYF; cdr3_nt: TGTGCCAGCAGCCTTTCCGGACAGTCGACCCAGTACTTC
j_call: TRBJ2-3; v_call: TRBV6-1; d_call: .; clone_size: many; cdr3_aa: CASRRVRAIGTDTQYF; cdr3_nt: TGTGCCAGCAGGAGGGTTCGAGCGATCGGCACAGATACGCAGTATTTT
j_call: TRBJ1-3; v_call: TRBV20-1; d_call: .; clone_size: .; cdr3_aa: CSARDSLGANTIYF; cdr3_nt: TGCAGTGCTAGAGATTCCCTAGGCGCTAACACCATATATTTT
j_call: TRBJ1-4; v_call: TRBV27; d_call: .; clone_size: .; cdr3_aa: CASRLNEKLFF; cdr3_nt: TGTGCCAGCAGGTTAAATGAAAAACTGTTTTTT
j_call: TRBJ2-7; v_call: TRBV5-1; d_call: .; clone_size: few; cdr3_aa: CASSLADSNSDYEQYF; cdr3_nt: TGCGCCAGCAGCTTGGCCGATAGCAATTCAGACTACGAGCAGTACTTC
j_call: TRBJ2-7; v_call: TRBV3-1; d_call: .; clone_size: .; cdr3_aa: CASSAQGTYSYEQYF; cdr3_nt: TGTGCCAGCAGCGCCCAGGGGACCTACTCCTACGAGCAGTACTTC
j_call: TRBJ2-3; v_call: TRBV30; d_call: .; clone_size: .; cdr3_aa: CAWSVLGQLTDTQYF; cdr3_nt: TGTGCCTGGAGTGTACTAGGCCAGTTAACAGATACGCAGTATTTT
j_call: TRBJ2-1; v_call: TRBV3-1; d_call: TRBD2; clone_size: .; cdr3_aa: CASSQGAGGPKFF; cdr3_nt: TGTGCCAGCAGCCAGGGGGCGGGGGGGCCAAAGTTCTTC
j_call: TRBJ1-2; v_call: TRBV6-6; d_call: .; clone_size: few; cdr3_aa: CASSYTGGYGYTF; cdr3_nt: TGTGCCAGCAGTTACACGGGGGGCTATGGCTACACCTTC
j_call: TRBJ2-6; v_call: TRBV6-1; d_call: .; clone_size: few; cdr3_aa: CASRSETSSGANVPTF; cdr3_nt: TGTGCCAGCAGGAGTGAAACCTCCTCTGGGGCCAACGTCCCGACTTTC
j_call: TRBJ1-2; v_call: TRBV5-1; d_call: .; clone_size: .; cdr3_aa: CASRDSISAYGYTF; cdr3_nt: TGCGCCAGCAGGGACAGCATTTCGGCCTATGGCTACACCTTC
j_call: TRBJ2-2; v_call: TRBV2; d_call: .; clone_size: many; cdr3_aa: CASRGTWRELFF; cdr3_nt: TGTGCCAGCAGGGGGACCTGGAGGGAGCTGTTTTTT
j_call: TRBJ1-6; v_call: TRBV2; d_call: .; clone_size: few; cdr3_aa: CASSAGASSYNSPLHF; cdr3_nt: TGTGCCAGCAGTGCGGGGGCCAGCTCCTATAATTCACCCCTCCACTTT
j_call: TRBJ2-3; v_call: TRBV7-9; d_call: .; clone_size: many; cdr3_aa: CASPGPADTQYF; cdr3_nt: TGTGCCAGCCCCGGTCCGGCAGATACGCAGTATTTT
j_call: TRBJ1-1; v_call: TRBV10-3; d_call: TRBD1; clone_size: .; cdr3_aa: CAISDRTGTNTEAFF; cdr3_nt: TGTGCCATCAGTGATCGGACAGGGACGAACACTGAAGCTTTCTTT
j_call: TRBJ1-6; v_call: TRBV6-1; d_call: .; clone_size: few; cdr3_aa: CASSQSNSPLHF; cdr3_nt: TGTGCCAGCAGCCAATCTAATTCACCCCTCCACTTT
j_call: TRBJ2-1; v_call: TRBV7-8; d_call: .; clone_size: .; cdr3_aa: CASRSTPLDYNEQFF; cdr3_nt: TGTGCCAGCAGATCGACACCCCTAGACTACAATGAGCAGTTCTTC
j_call: TRBJ2-2; v_call: TRBV6-1; d_call: .; clone_size: many; cdr3_aa: CASSEDLSLTGELFF; cdr3_nt: TGTGCCAGCAGTGAAGATCTGTCGCTCACCGGGGAGCTGTTTTTT
j_call: TRBJ2-6; v_call: TRBV2; d_call: TRBD1; clone_size: few; cdr3_aa: CASSAQGLSGANVLTF; cdr3_nt: TGTGCCAGCAGTGCACAGGGGCTCTCTGGGGCCAACGTCCTGACTTTC
j_call: TRBJ1-3; v_call: TRBV28; d_call: .; clone_size: many; cdr3_aa: CASSLGSTPSGNTIYF; cdr3_nt: TGTGCCAGCAGTTTGGGTTCTACCCCCTCTGGAAACACCATATATTTT
j_call: TRBJ2-6; v_call: TRBV18; d_call: .; clone_size: few; cdr3_aa: CASSKDSGANVLTF; cdr3_nt: TGTGCCAGCTCCAAAGACTCTGGGGCCAACGTCCTGACTTTC
j_call: TRBJ2-1; v_call: TRBV18; d_call: TRBD1; clone_size: many; cdr3_aa: CASSPRTGVNEQFF; cdr3_nt: TGTGCCAGCTCACCTCGGACAGGGGTGAATGAGCAGTTCTTC